The 2 T cell receptor beta chains reported below all come from one sample, sequenced in a study of T cell repertoires in cytomegalovirus infection. MiXCR was run by TCRdb on the reads, yielding one entry per CDR3 protein. The sample carries 490,000 or so distinct CDR3 sequences, approximately 10% recorded once. The sequenced material came from PBMCs. The receptor source for this set is a human donor in good health (CMV status not recorded). Some clones in this sample may be carry-over from other donors' samples.

The table lists this clonotype with many counts. The chain uses TRBV20-1 and TRBJ1-5, with a possible D match to TRBD1 (5 bases). Trimming shortened V by 3 bases and J by 1 base, and 7 bases separated the two germline ends. Germline V gene sequence: CDR1 DFQATT, CDR2 SNEGSKA (reference sequence). The CDR3 runs to 13 residues. The CDR3 DNA reads as TGCAGTGCTAGCGGGGGAAGCAATCAGCCCCAGCATTTT. Translated: CSASGGSNQPQHF.

The rearrangement joins TRBV20-1 to TRBJ2-7, with a possible D match to TRBD2 (5 bases). CDR1 and CDR2 (germline): DFQATT, SNEGSKA (reference sequence). V lost 7 bases and J 7 bases, leaving 23 bases between the germline ends. CDR3 length equals 14 residues. This CDR3 is CSVLRAEPTGEQYF. The CDR3 coding sequence is TGCAGTGTCCTCCGGGCCGAGCCTACGGGGGAGCAGTACTTC.